The 9 T cell receptor beta chains in this list originate from one sample, sequenced in a study of persistence of HIV-infected CD4 T cells. Anti-CD3/anti-CD28 beads served as a nonspecific positive control stimulus. CD4+ T cells upregulating both CD40 ligand and CD69 were sorted as responding cells. This was the immunoSEQ version 4 assay in survey mode. The repertoire was sequenced with immunoSEQ multiplex PCR; TCRdb's copy has only in-frame clones and lacks some. Counted here are 40,000 to 55,000 clones, about 87% occurring once; the ten biggest clones make up under 0.55%. Antigens for these TCRs are unknown. Sample: CD4+ T cells sorted from PBMCs after approximately 20-hour stimulation, taken from a patient who received antiretroviral therapy. Every receptor here comes from an adult woman with HIV who was CMV-seropositive.

DNA for the CDR3: TGTGCCACCCGGATAGCGGGGGGGCTCAATGAGCAGTTCTTC. Amino acid sequence: CATRIAGGLNEQFF. The V and J genes are TRBV21-1 and TRBJ2-1; TRBD2 is taken as the D call from the table, unchecked against the DNA. TRBV21-1 is tagged as a pseudogene. This CDR3 has 14 amino acids.

The rearrangement joins TRBV7-9 to TRBJ2-5, with 9 bases fitting TRBD2. The CDR3 has 17 amino acids. CDR1 and CDR2 (germline): SEHNR, FQNEAQ (reference sequence). With 1 base clipped from V and 1 base from J, the junction kept 7 bases outside the gene matches. The CDR3 sequence is CASSLGTSGPSQETQYF. CDR3 bases: TGTGCCAGCAGCTTAGGAACTAGCGGGCCTTCCCAAGAGACCCAGTACTTC.

The gene calls are TRBV28 and TRBJ1-4; D call uncertain. CDR3 length equals 14 residues. The V gene's germline CDR1 is MDHEN and CDR2 SYDVKM. The V end lost 2 bases, the J end lost 7 bases, and 11 bases lay between the germline ends. This CDR3 is CASSLAKTSEKLFF. CDR3 nucleotide sequence: TGTGCCAGCAGTTTAGCCAAGACCAGTGAAAAACTGTTTTTT.

The chain links TRBV5-1 to TRBJ2-2; 7 nucleotides agree with TRBD1. CDR1 is SGHRS, CDR2 YFSETQ, per germline. Germline trimming cut 4 bases from V and 4 bases from J; bases unmatched to any gene: 4. CDR3 length: 14 amino acids. The CDR3 sequence is CASSITGVTGELFF. CDR3 DNA sequence: TGCGCCAGCAGCATCACAGGGGTCACCGGGGAGCTGTTTTTT.

This chain connects TRBV5-4 to TRBJ2-2, with 9 bases identical to TRBD1. Per germline, CDR1 SGHNT and CDR2 YYREEE (reference sequence). The CDR3 is 16 residues long. V lost 4 bases, J lost 1 base, and 5 bases stayed unmatched. The CDR3 nucleotides read TGTGCCAGCAGCGGGGACAGGGTTCTGAACACCGGGGAGCTGTTTTTT. Translating gives CASSGDRVLNTGELFF.

This clone was recorded only once. V gene TRBV9 combines with J gene TRBJ2-1, with D possibly TRBD1 on 5 matching bases. The ends were cut back, 0 bases at V and 4 bases at J, with 11 bases in the middle. CDR3 length equals 15 residues. The germline V gene has CDR1 SGDLS and CDR2 YYNGEE. The CDR3 DNA sequence: TGTGCCAGCAGCGTAGTCGGCAGGGCTTACAATGAGCAGTTCTTC. This encodes CASSVVGRAYNEQFF. The full variable domain, with the rest looked up from reference TRBV9 and TRBJ2-1, is DSGVTQTPKHLITATGQRVTLRCSPRSGDLSVYWYQQSLDQGLQFLIQYYNGEERAKGNILERFSAQQFPDLHSELNLSSLELGDSALYFCASSVVGRAYNEQFFGPGTRLTVL.

This chain connects TRBV5-1 to TRBJ1-4, with D tentatively TRBD1 (6 bases). V was clipped by 2 bases and J by 0 bases, with 11 bases between them. CDR1 is SGHRS and CDR2 is YFSETQ in the germline V gene. CDR3 length equals 16 residues. The CDR3 DNA reads as TGCGCCAGCAGCTTACAGGGCCCGGCAACTAATGAAAAACTGTTTTTT. The encoded protein is CASSLQGPATNEKLFF.

The V and J genes are TRBV12-3 or TRBV12-4 and TRBJ1-4; the D is unclear. The V end lost 8 bases, the J end lost 9 bases, and 16 bases lay between the germline ends. The CDR3 contains 13 residues. In nucleotides, the CDR3 is TGTGCCAGCGGCGGGTCCGGAGAGAAAAAACTGTTTTTT. Its translation: CASGGSGEKKLFF.

The chain joins TRBV5-1 to TRBJ1-4; D is undetermined. Germline V gene data show CDR1 as SGHRS and CDR2 as YFSETQ. The CDR3 loop spans 16 amino acids. V dropped 0 bases and J dropped 0 bases, with 9 bases sitting between them. The CDR3 reads CASSLDRPATNEKLFF. The CDR3 nucleotides are TGCGCCAGCAGCTTGGATCGACCCGCAACTAATGAAAAACTGTTTTTT.